This is a list of T cell receptor beta chains from one sample in a study of T cells in localized non-small cell lung cancer. TCRdb's table, derived via immunoSEQ multiplex PCR, lists solely in-frame clones and lacks some. The sample has around 10,000 clones; about 88% are singletons. This specimen was peripheral blood, taken before any cancer treatment. The receptors stem from a male donor older than 55 with stage III lung adenocarcinoma. CDR3s include the opening cysteine and the closing phenylalanine or tryptophan. D genes are given only for firm matches. Size values are once, few and many counts, or a class for expanded clones, and some rows have none.

clone size | J gene | V gene | D gene | CDR3 DNA | CDR3 protein
- | TRBJ1-4 | TRBV7-9 | - | TGTGCCAGCAGCCCCTCCCGGGCTAATGAAAAACTGTTTTTT | CASSPSRANEKLFF
- | TRBJ2-7 | TRBV19 | - | TGTGCCAGTAGTTTTAGGGTGGATCACTACGAGCAGTACTTC | CASSFRVDHYEQYF
- | TRBJ1-1 | TRBV28 | - | TGTGCCAGCAGTTTATTGCAGACCTATAACACTGAAGCTTTCTTT | CASSLLQTYNTEAFF
- | TRBJ1-2 | TRBV4-3 | - | TGCGCCAGCAGCCAAGATCTGGAGAGGGTAGGAGGGGATTATGGCTACACCTTC | CASSQDLERVGGDYGYTF
- | TRBJ2-7 | TRBV19 | - | TGTGCCAGTAGTTGGCCGGGCCTAACCTACGAGCAGTACTTC | CASSWPGLTYEQYF
- | TRBJ1-1 | TRBV6-5 | - | TGTGCCAGCAGTTACTCCTTGGGGACTGAAGCTTTCTTT | CASSYSLGTEAFF
- | TRBJ2-5 | TRBV4-3 | - | TGCGCCAGCAGCCAAGATGGAGGGGGGGTGGAGACCCAGTACTTC | CASSQDGGGVETQYF
- | TRBJ1-2 | TRBV4-3 | TRBD1 | TGCGCCAGCAGCCATGCCGGGACAGCACAGGGCTACACCTTC | CASSHAGTAQGYTF
- | TRBJ2-6 | TRBV5-6 | TRBD2 | TGTGCCAGCAGCTTGGTGCTCGGCGGGGGGGCTGGGGCCAACGTCCTGACTTTC | CASSLVLGGGAGANVLTF
- | TRBJ2-3 | TRBV9 | TRBD2 | TGTGCCAGCAGCCCCCAGCGGGGGGGGAGCACAGATACGCAGTATTTT | CASSPQRGGSTDTQYF
- | TRBJ2-4 | TRBV4-3 | - | TGCGCCAGCAGCCAAGATAGGTCACGGATTAAAAACATTCAGTACTTC | CASSQDRSRIKNIQYF
once | TRBJ2-3 | TRBV12-5 | - | TGTGCTAGTGGTCTCACAGGGCTTGGCACAGATACGCAGTATTTT | CASGLTGLGTDTQYF
- | TRBJ1-5 | TRBV27 | - | TGTGCCAGCAGTCACAGGGATAGCAATCAGCCCCAGCATTTT | CASSHRDSNQPQHF
once | TRBJ2-1 | TRBV7-9 | - | TGTGCCAGCAGCCCGTGGGGCAACCCATCCTACAATGAGCAGTTCTTC | CASSPWGNPSYNEQFF
- | TRBJ2-7 | TRBV9 | TRBD1 | TGTGCCAGCAGCGTAGATCACACAGGGGGCTACCACGAGCAGTACTTC | CASSVDHTGGYHEQYF
few | TRBJ2-3 | TRBV19 | - | TGTGCCAGTAGTTCTTGGGATTTAACAGATACGCAGTATTTT | CASSSWDLTDTQYF
few | TRBJ2-3 | TRBV29-1 | - | TGCAGCGTTGAAGATCAGGGGGGGCTAGATACGCAGTATTTT | CSVEDQGGLDTQYF
- | TRBJ1-1 | TRBV6-5 | - | TGTGCCAGCAGTAAAAAAGAAGCTTTCTTT | CASSKKEAFF
- | TRBJ2-1 | TRBV6-6 | - | TGTGCCAGCAAAAATCAGGGTGGCAACAATGAGCAGTTCTTC | CASKNQGGNNEQFF
- | TRBJ2-1 | TRBV7-8 | TRBD1 | TGTGCCAGCAGCCGGAACAGGGGTGATTACAATGAGCAGTTCTTC | CASSRNRGDYNEQFF
- | TRBJ1-6 | TRBV6-1 | TRBD1 | TGTGCCAGCAGTACCCGGACAGGGGTAAATTCACCCCTCCACTTT | CASSTRTGVNSPLHF
- | TRBJ2-1 | TRBV4-1 | - | TGCGCCAGCAGCTCTAGGGCTGAGCAGTTCTTC | CASSSRAEQFF
few | TRBJ2-3 | TRBV4-1 | TRBD2 | TGCGCCAGCAGCTATCTTGGGACTAGCGGGGGGGCGGGATTGACGGTAGATACGCAGTATTTT | CASSYLGTSGGAGLTVDTQYF
- | TRBJ2-7 | TRBV6-5 | - | TGTGCCAGCAGGGGAGTGGCCTCCTACGAGCAGTACTTC | CASRGVASYEQYF
- | TRBJ1-2 | TRBV30 | TRBD1 | TGTGCCTGGAGTGTGGACAGGAGGGCTGGCTACACCTTC | CAWSVDRRAGYTF
- | TRBJ2-3 | TRBV5-6 | - | TGTGCCAGCAGCTTTCCACAGGGAAGCACAGATACGCAGTATTTT | CASSFPQGSTDTQYF
few | TRBJ1-5 | TRBV7-6 | - | TGTGCCAGCAGCCGGATGGAAGATCAGCCCCAGCATTTT | CASSRMEDQPQHF
- | TRBJ1-1 | TRBV11-1 | - | TGTGCCAGCAGCTTAAATAAAGTGAACACTGAAGCTTTCTTT | CASSLNKVNTEAFF
few | TRBJ2-1 | TRBV2 | - | TGTGCCAGCAGCGGTAATTCCTACAATGAGCAGTTCTTC | CASSGNSYNEQFF
- | TRBJ1-5 | TRBV27 | TRBD1 | TGTGCCAGCAGTAAACAGGGGGCCAATCAGCCCCAGCATTTT | CASSKQGANQPQHF
- | TRBJ2-2 | TRBV29-1 | - | TGCAGCGTATCAGGGGACACCGGGGAGCTGTTTTTT | CSVSGDTGELFF
- | TRBJ1-2 | TRBV9 | TRBD1 | TGTGCCAGCAGCGTAGGGGAGGGGGCGTATGGCTACACCTTC | CASSVGEGAYGYTF
- | TRBJ1-2 | TRBV5-1 | - | TGCGCCAGCAGCTTGGAGGCCAGGGAAGGTCATGGCTACACCTTC | CASSLEAREGHGYTF
- | TRBJ2-7 | TRBV9 | - | TGTGCCAGCAGCGTAGATGGTAGGTCCGGGGACGAGCAGTACTTC | CASSVDGRSGDEQYF
- | TRBJ1-1 | TRBV7-2 | - | TGTGCCAGCAGCTTAGCCCCCGGCCGGGGGATGAACACTGAAGCTTTCTTT | CASSLAPGRGMNTEAFF
- | TRBJ2-7 | TRBV4-3 | - | TGCGCCAGCAGCCAAGAGAGTCCGGGGGTGGGTTTGTACGAGCAGTACTTC | CASSQESPGVGLYEQYF
once | TRBJ2-5 | TRBV5-4 | TRBD2 | TGTGCCAGCAGCGTAGGGACTAGCCGTCGAGAGACCCAGTACTTC | CASSVGTSRRETQYF
- | TRBJ1-6 | TRBV11-2 | - | TGTGCCAGCAGCTTTTCAGGGAATTCACCCCTCCACTTT | CASSFSGNSPLHF
- | TRBJ2-3 | TRBV5-4 | TRBD2 | TGTGCCAGCAGCCCTATAGCGGGTAGGACAGATACGCAGTATTTT | CASSPIAGRTDTQYF
- | TRBJ2-1 | TRBV5-1 | TRBD2 | TGCGCCAGCAGCGACTCCGGGACTAGCGGGAGTCGCAATGAGCAGTTCTTC | CASSDSGTSGSRNEQFF
- | TRBJ2-4 | TRBV4-2 | - | TGTGCCAGCAGCCAAGATGATAAAAACATTCAGTACTTC | CASSQDDKNIQYF
few | TRBJ2-7 | TRBV10-1 | TRBD2 | TGCGCCAGCAGTGATGCCAGCGGGAGTAGGTACGAGCAGTACTTC | CASSDASGSRYEQYF
- | TRBJ2-1 | TRBV18 | - | TGTGCCAGCTCACCAAGGGCGGGGAATGAGCAGTTCTTC | CASSPRAGNEQFF
- | TRBJ1-2 | TRBV29-1 | - | TGCAGCGTTGATCTCGATGGCTACACCTTC | CSVDLDGYTF
once | TRBJ2-3 | TRBV9 | TRBD2 | TGTGCCAGCAGCGTAGTAGCGGGGGGAGCCTATGGCACAGATACGCAGTATTTT | CASSVVAGGAYGTDTQYF
once | TRBJ1-1 | TRBV5-6 | - | TGTGCCAGCAGCCGCCCGGGAGGGGCAGACACTGAAGCTTTCTTT | CASSRPGGADTEAFF
once | TRBJ1-4 | TRBV11-2 | TRBD1 | TGTGCCAGCAGCTTAGGGCTCGGACAGGGGGCTGAAAAACTGTTTTTT | CASSLGLGQGAEKLFF
- | TRBJ2-1 | TRBV28 | - | TGTGCCAGCAGTTTATGGTTTGCGGGGAATGAGCAGTTCTTC | CASSLWFAGNEQFF
- | TRBJ2-3 | TRBV6-6 | - | TGTGCCAGCAGTTACGGGACAGATACGCAGTATTTT | CASSYGTDTQYF
- | TRBJ2-7 | TRBV5-1 | - | TGCGCCAGCAGCCCGGGCCAGAACAGGGACGAGCAGTACTTC | CASSPGQNRDEQYF
- | TRBJ2-3 | TRBV2 | TRBD2 | TGTGCCAGCAGTCGGGGACTAGCGGATACGCAGTATTTT | CASSRGLADTQYF
- | TRBJ2-1 | TRBV29-1 | - | TGCAGCGTTGTCGGGGACTCCTACAATGAGCAGTTCTTC | CSVVGDSYNEQFF